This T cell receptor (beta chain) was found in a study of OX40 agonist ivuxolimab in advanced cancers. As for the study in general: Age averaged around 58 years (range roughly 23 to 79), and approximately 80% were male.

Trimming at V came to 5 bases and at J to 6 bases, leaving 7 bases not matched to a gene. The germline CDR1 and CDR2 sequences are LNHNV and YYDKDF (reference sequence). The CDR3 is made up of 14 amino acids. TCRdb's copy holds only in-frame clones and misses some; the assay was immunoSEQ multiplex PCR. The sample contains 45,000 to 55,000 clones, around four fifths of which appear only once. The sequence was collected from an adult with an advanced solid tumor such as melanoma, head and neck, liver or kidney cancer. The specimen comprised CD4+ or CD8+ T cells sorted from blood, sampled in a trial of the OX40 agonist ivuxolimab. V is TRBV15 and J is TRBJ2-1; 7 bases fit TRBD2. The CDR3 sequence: CATSPRGVSNEQFF. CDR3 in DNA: TGTGCCACCAGCCCTCGGGGGGTTAGCAATGAGCAGTTCTTC.